Below, 14 T cell receptor beta chains from the same sample are listed, as sequenced in a study of beta chain features in type 1 diabetes. All of the isolated RNA was reverse transcribed, so expressed TCRB transcripts were sequenced. Method: immunoSEQ multiplex PCR; TCRdb's copy keeps in-frame clones and lacks some. The data show over 120,000 clones, with roughly an eighth seen just once and under 1.5% held by the top ten. The antigens for these receptors are not known. Findings and limits, study-wide: Shortening that was moderate but significant affected the TCRB CDR3s of Type 1 diabetes patients in all four CD4+ subsets.

Sequencing was carried out using central memory CD4+ T cells from blood. These receptors were collected from a man younger than 35 with type 1 diabetes.

This clone was observed a handful of times. This chain links TRBV28 with TRBJ2-7; TRBD1 or TRBD2 may be the D gene (5 bases each). The CDR3 is 12 amino acids. Germline CDR1 MDHEN, CDR2 SYDVKM. V was clipped by 5 bases and J by 5 bases, with 10 bases between them. In DNA form, the CDR3 reads TGTGCCAGCAGTGGGACGATCGACGAGCAGTACTTC. Translation: CASSGTIDEQYF. The variable domain in full, with the rest retrieved from reference TRBV28 and TRBJ2-7, is DVKVTQSSRYLVKRTGEKVFLECVQDMDHENMFWYRQDPGLGLRLIYFSYDVKMKEKGDIPEGYSVSREKKERFSLILESASTNQTSMYLCASSGTIDEQYFGPGTRLTVT.

The V gene is TRBV6-5, the J gene TRBJ1-5; weak D call: TRBD1 (6 bases). CDR1 and CDR2 (germline): MNHEY, SVGAGI. The V and J ends lost 6 bases and 3 bases respectively, with 15 bases between them. This CDR3 is built from 15 residues. DNA of the CDR3: TGTGCCAGCAGCCGAGGACAGCCATTCAATCAGCCCCAGCATTTT. Translation: CASSRGQPFNQPQHF.

This chain links TRBV6-1 with TRBJ1-1; TRBD1 might be the D (5 bases). The length of the CDR3 is 15 residues. CDR1 and CDR2 from the germline V gene are MNHNS and SASEGT. Trimming cost V 6 bases and J 0 bases, with 14 bases left between them. CDR3 nucleotide sequence: TGTGCCAGCAGGGCCGGGACGGCGATGAACACTGAAGCTTTCTTT. This sequence encodes CASRAGTAMNTEAFF.

This clone showed up just a few times. The chain uses TRBV30 and TRBJ1-5; TRBD1 is a possible D gene (5 bases). The CDR3 length is 14 residues. Germline V CDR1 and CDR2: GTSNPN, SVGIG (reference sequence). The V end was cut by 0 bases, the J end by 0 bases, with 6 bases between. The chain's CDR3 is CAWSVGGSNQPQHF. For the CDR3, the DNA is TGTGCCTGGAGTGTCGGGGGTAGCAATCAGCCCCAGCATTTT.

The chain has TRBV23-1 and TRBJ1-2; 9 nucleotides align to TRBD1. TRBV23-1 is an open reading frame whose function is uncertain. V gave up 0 bases and J gave up 4 bases; unmatched junction bases: 6. The length of the CDR3 is 16 residues. CDR3 nucleotide sequence: TGCGCCAGCAGTCAATCTTCTGGGACAGGGTTCTATGGCTACACCTTC. Its protein is CASSQSSGTGFYGYTF.

In its sample, this clone was seen a few times. This chain joins TRBV7-6 and TRBJ2-1; 7 bases match TRBD1. Germline V gene data show CDR1 as SGHVS and CDR2 as FNYEAQ. The CDR3 is made up of 14 amino acids. The V gene end was trimmed by 3 bases and the J gene end by 5 bases; junction bases not matched to a gene: 4. CDR3 in amino acids: CASSFGTANNEQFF. The CDR3, as DNA: TGTGCCAGCAGCTTTGGGACAGCTAACAATGAGCAGTTCTTC.

This clone turned up a few times. The V and J genes are TRBV7-6 and TRBJ1-1; D gene uncertain. Between the trimmed V and J ends, which lost 2 bases and 2 bases, there was a span of 9 bases. The CDR3 is made up of 14 amino acids. Germline V gives CDR1 SGHVS, CDR2 FNYEAQ. The chain's CDR3 is CASSLLADNTEAFF. The CDR3 coding sequence is TGTGCCAGCAGCTTATTGGCCGATAACACTGAAGCTTTCTTT. Drawing the rest from reference TRBV7-6 and TRBJ1-1, the complete variable domain is GAGVSQSPRYKVTKRGQDVALRCDPISGHVSLYWYRQALGQGPEFLTYFNYEAQQDKSGLPNDRFSAERPEGSISTLTIQRTEQRDSAMYRCASSLLADNTEAFFGQGTRLTVV.

This clone came up many times. The V gene is TRBV7-9, the J gene TRBJ1-1; no clear D. This CDR3 spans 13 amino acids. V lost 5 bases and J lost 5, with 12 bases in between. Germline CDR1 is SEHNR and CDR2 is FQNEAQ (reference sequence). In DNA, the CDR3 is TGTGCCAGCAGCAAAGACCCGAGGACTGAAGCTTTCTTT. This encodes CASSKDPRTEAFF.

This clone has only a few counts. Germline is not matched at one junction end, which may reflect a read error. The rearrangement links TRBV14 to TRBJ1-1; D uncertain. Germline V CDR1 and CDR2: SGHDN, FVKESK. The CDR3 covers 14 residues. CDR3 bases: TGTGCCAGCAACCAAGGACTATTTAACACTGAAGCTTTCTTT. Protein product: CASNQGLFNTEAFF.

The V and J genes are TRBV4-2 and TRBJ1-4; maybe TRBD1 (5 bases). This CDR3 region has 17 residues. The ends were cut back, 5 bases at V and 2 bases at J, with 18 bases in the middle. Germline CDR1 and CDR2: LGHNA and YNFKEQ. CDR3 amino acids: CASSGALLVATNEKLFF. Written as DNA, the CDR3 is TGTGCCAGCAGCGGGGCTCTGTTGGTCGCGACTAATGAAAAACTGTTTTTT.

This clone was counted many times. V and J are TRBV28 and TRBJ2-5, with no clear D. The CDR3 has 13 amino acids. V was pared by 6 bases and J by 1 base, with 9 bases between. CDR1 MDHEN and CDR2 SYDVKM come from the germline V gene. CDR3 in DNA: TGTGCCAGCAGACGTGGGTTCCAAGAGACCCAGTACTTC. Protein: CASRRGFQETQYF. The variable domain in full, completed from reference TRBV28 and TRBJ2-5, reads DVKVTQSSRYLVKRTGEKVFLECVQDMDHENMFWYRQDPGLGLRLIYFSYDVKMKEKGDIPEGYSVSREKKERFSLILESASTNQTSMYLCASRRGFQETQYFGPGTRLLVL.

V and J are TRBV9 and TRBJ2-1; possible D gene TRBD1, 6 bases. Trimming shortened V by 4 bases and J by 0 bases, and 14 bases separated the two germline ends. The CDR3 has 16 amino acids. Germline assignment: CDR1 SGDLS and CDR2 YYNGEE. This chain's CDR3 is CASSPRGSSSYNEQFF. In nucleotides, the CDR3 is TGTGCCAGCAGCCCCAGGGGATCGAGCTCCTACAATGAGCAGTTCTTC.

The chain links TRBV29-1 to TRBJ1-2; 9 nucleotides agree with TRBD1. The CDR3 is made up of 12 amino acids. The J segment lost 6 bases and the V segment lost 4 bases, leaving 3 bases of the junction unmatched. The germline V gene encodes CDR1 SQVTM and CDR2 ANQGSEA. CDR3 loop: CSVGGQGNGYTF. The CDR3 region has the DNA TGCAGCGTTGGAGGACAGGGGAATGGCTACACCTTC. Supplemented by reference TRBV29-1 and TRBJ1-2, the full variable domain reads SAVISQKPSRDICQRGTSLTIQCQVDSQVTMMFWYRQQPGQSLTLIATANQGSEATYESGFVIDKFPISRPNLTFSTLTVSNMSPEDSSIYLCSVGGQGNGYTFGSGTRLTVV.

This clone was seen ten or more times. The genes are TRBV7-9 and TRBJ1-2, with D perhaps matching TRBD1 (6 bases). Germline V gene lookup returns CDR1 SEHNR and CDR2 FQNEAQ (reference sequence). This CDR3 contains 12 residues. Trimming took 8 bases from V and 8 from J, leaving 15 bases between them. For the CDR3, the DNA is TGTGCCAGCGGCAACAGGGAAGGGGGCTACACCTTC. The encoded protein is CASGNREGGYTF.